This T cell receptor (beta chain) was found in a study of tumor-infiltrating lymphocytes in glioblastoma multiforme. TCR beta libraries were built from RNA through three nested multiplex PCR rounds using modified ARM-PCR. MiXCR, run by TCRdb on the multiplex PCR reads, gives a single entry per CDR3 protein. The sample contains about 32,000 distinct CDR3 sequences, 60% to 65% of which appear only once. Notes on this clonotype: This CDR3 fails to terminate in the conserved phenylalanine or tryptophan, so it likely reflects a read error. The DNA is omitted, as the CDR3 cannot be located on it reliably, and the CDR3 follows TCRdb's listing.

The CDR3 spans 15 amino acids, including both terminal residues. Germline V CDR1 and CDR2: DFQATT, SNEGSKA (reference sequence). The sequencing sample was made of brain tumor tissue. The V and J genes are TRBV20-1 and TRBJ2-3; TRBD1 reflects the table's D call only, with no check against the DNA. This sequence was found in a male donor with glioblastoma. This CDR3 is CNALRTGTTLNTQYS.